The 9 T cell receptor beta chains below come from one sample, sequenced in a study of OX40 agonist ivuxolimab in advanced cancers. Receptor libraries were prepared by the immunoSEQ multiplex PCR assay. TCRdb's version of the immuneACCESS table is confined to in-frame rearrangements and falls short of the full clone set. An unresolved V gene accounts for under half of the shortfall where checked; the remainder is of unknown origin. Recorded for this sample are about 62,000 clones; around 81% of them occurred a single time. The ten top clones hold approximately 4% of the sample. Specimen: CD4+ or CD8+ T cells sorted from blood, collected in a trial of the OX40 agonist ivuxolimab. The receptors originated from an adult with an advanced solid tumor such as melanoma, head and neck, liver or kidney cancer.

The chain has TRBV6-1 and TRBJ1-3, with D possibly being TRBD1 (5 bases). This CDR3 comprises 14 residues. Germline-derived CDR1 and CDR2 are MNHNS and SASEGT. Trimming pared 5 bases from V and 4 bases from J, leaving 12 bases between. CDR3 sequence: CASSIGAEGNTIYF. The CDR3 DNA sequence: TGTGCCAGCAGTATCGGGGCTGAGGGAAACACCATATATTTT.

The V call is TRBV4-1, the J call TRBJ2-1; D gene unclear. V lost 0 bases, J lost 4 bases, and 19 bases lay in between. This CDR3 is 18 amino acids long. The germline CDR1 and CDR2 sequences are MGHRA and YSYEKL. In nucleotides, the CDR3 is TGCGCCAGCAGCCAAGATTTGCGAGACACGAGACCATACAATGAGCAGTTCTTC. Amino acid sequence: CASSQDLRDTRPYNEQFF.

The genes are TRBV21-1 and TRBJ2-3; the listed D gene, TRBD1, was not tested against the DNA. TRBV21-1 is labeled a pseudogene. The CDR3 extends over 8 amino acids. The CDR3 region has the DNA TGTGCCAACAGGGACACCTTTTTT. Protein: CANRDTFF.

The gene calls are TRBV6-5 and TRBJ2-1; the D gene is possibly TRBD2 (6 bases). The V and J ends lost 0 bases and 5 bases respectively, with 8 bases between them. The length of the CDR3 is 14 residues. Germline CDR1 reads MNHEY; CDR2 reads SVGAGI. This CDR3 is CASSYSRGHNEQFF. The CDR3 DNA reads as TGTGCCAGCAGTTACTCGCGGGGTCACAATGAGCAGTTCTTC.

This clone was seen just once. This rearrangement joins TRBV6-5 to TRBJ2-2, with 10 bases fitting TRBD2. Trimming removed 6 bases from V and 4 bases from J; junction bases left unmatched: 5. Germline CDR1 reads MNHEY; CDR2 reads SVGAGI. The CDR3 sequence is 15 residues long. The CDR3 loop is CASSGAGGSTGELFF. Here the CDR3 DNA reads TGTGCCAGCAGCGGAGCGGGAGGGAGCACCGGGGAGCTGTTTTTT.

The chain joins TRBV28 to TRBJ2-7; 9 bases align to TRBD1. V was clipped by 3 bases and J by 4 bases; unmatched bases: 7. The germline V gene encodes CDR1 MDHEN and CDR2 SYDVKM. The CDR3 has 15 amino acids. CDR3 in amino acids: CASSFGTGFGYEQYF. Written as DNA, the CDR3 is TGTGCCAGCAGTTTTGGGACAGGGTTTGGGTACGAGCAGTACTTC. The whole variable domain, remainder taken from reference TRBV28 and TRBJ2-7, is DVKVTQSSRYLVKRTGEKVFLECVQDMDHENMFWYRQDPGLGLRLIYFSYDVKMKEKGDIPEGYSVSREKKERFSLILESASTNQTSMYLCASSFGTGFGYEQYFGPGTRLTVT.

In this sample, this clone turned up a few times. This chain joins TRBV7-9 and TRBJ2-6, with 11 bases that match TRBD1. With 5 bases clipped from V and 0 bases from J, the junction kept 3 bases outside the gene matches. The CDR3 length is 17 residues. Germline loops: CDR1 SEHNR, CDR2 FQNEAQ (reference sequence). The CDR3 loop is CASSLGQGASGANVLTF. CDR3 coding DNA: TGTGCCAGCAGCCTCGGACAGGGGGCCTCTGGGGCCAACGTCCTGACTTTC.

This clone was detected only a few times. The chain combines TRBV7-9 with TRBJ2-7, with TRBD2 identical over 7 bases. Germline assignment: CDR1 SEHNR and CDR2 FQNEAQ (reference sequence). This CDR3 has 14 residues. J gave up 5 bases and V 5 bases, and 9 bases lay outside the gene matches. CDR3 in amino acids: CASSPQGGFDEQYF. In nucleotides, the CDR3 is TGTGCCAGCAGCCCCCAGGGAGGGTTCGACGAGCAGTACTTC.

This chain connects TRBV19 to TRBJ2-5; a possible D gene is TRBD2 (8 bases). V lost 5 bases and J 5 bases, leaving 24 bases between the germline ends. CDR1 is LNHDA, CDR2 SQIVND, per germline (reference sequence). The CDR3 is 17 residues long. CDR3 DNA: TGTGCCAGTAGTCCCGGGAGGGGGCTCGAGGCCTGGGAGACCCAGTACTTC. This gives the protein CASSPGRGLEAWETQYF.